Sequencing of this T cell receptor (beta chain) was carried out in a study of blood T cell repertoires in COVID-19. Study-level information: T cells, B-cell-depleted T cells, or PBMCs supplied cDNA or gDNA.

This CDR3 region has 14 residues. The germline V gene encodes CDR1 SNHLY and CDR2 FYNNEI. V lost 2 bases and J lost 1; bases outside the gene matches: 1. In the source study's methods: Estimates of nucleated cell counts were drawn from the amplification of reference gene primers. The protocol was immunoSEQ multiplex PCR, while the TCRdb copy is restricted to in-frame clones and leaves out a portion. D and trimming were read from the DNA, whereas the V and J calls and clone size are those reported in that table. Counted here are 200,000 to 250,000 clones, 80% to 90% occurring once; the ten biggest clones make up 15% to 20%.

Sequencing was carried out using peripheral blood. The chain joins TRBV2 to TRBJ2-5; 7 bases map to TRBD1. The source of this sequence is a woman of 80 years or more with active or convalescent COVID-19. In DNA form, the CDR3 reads TGTGCCAGCAGTGAAAACAGGGGCCAAGAGACCCAGTACTTC. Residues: CASSENRGQETQYF.